This T cell receptor beta chain was recorded in a study of T cells after yellow fever vaccination. Study-level findings and limits: Peaking faster, on day 5 versus 15, the secondary response was nonetheless weaker. Relatively few clonotypes were ones that appeared in both CD4 and CD8 compartments. Repertoires sorted by FACS could include abundant clonotypes that are contaminants from the bulk population.

This clonotype came up once. Its antigen is still unknown. Germline loops: CDR1 SEHNR, CDR2 FQNEAQ (reference sequence). The CDR3 is made up of 14 amino acids. V lost 5 bases and J 7 bases, leaving 15 bases between the germline ends. The authors made TCR cDNA by 5'RACE template switching, adding a universal primer site and UMIs. TCRdb passed the 5' RACE reads through MiXCR, listing each CDR3 protein once. This table has around 550,000 distinct CDR3 sequences, less than 20% appearing once. The sequenced sample was PBMCs, obtained 15 days after the yellow fever booster vaccination. The receptor comes from a young man who received the YFV17D yellow fever vaccine. The V and J genes are TRBV7-9 and TRBJ1-5, with a weak D call TRBD1 (5 bases). As DNA, the CDR3 is TGTGCCAGCAGCACGGCTCCGGGGGGACAGCCCCAGCATTTT. It codes for CASSTAPGGQPQHF.